The source of this T cell receptor (beta chain) is a study of blood T cells in healthy people across ages. V was trimmed by 1 base and J by 0 bases, leaving 10 bases between them. From germline, CDR1 is MGHDK and CDR2 SYGVNS. CDR3 length equals 16 residues. The sample, approximately 10 milliliters of peripheral blood, was drawn from each donor. Through a sample-barcoded 5' primer and a J-beta primer mix, a second PCR was run for roughly 7 to 12 cycles. Using its own MiXCR run on the 5' RACE reads, TCRdb lists one record per CDR3 protein. The profile covers about 1.4 million distinct CDR3 sequences, with approximately 59% appearing a single time and roughly 6.3% taken by the ten largest.

The chain carries TRBV25-1 and TRBJ1-3, with D unresolved. The sample was blood. The clonotype comes from a man aged 18 to 29 in good health. CDR3 coding DNA: TGTGCCAGCAGTGAATTGGACCGATACTCTGGAAACACCATATATTTT. Its protein is CASSELDRYSGNTIYF.